These 21 T cell receptor beta chains were sequenced from one sample in a study of type 1 regulatory T cells. Study results and limitations: Compared with non-Tr1 cells, Tr1 cells showed a narrower TCR repertoire.

TCRdb reanalysed the reads using MiXCR and keeps one entry per CDR3 protein. The sample includes tens of thousands of distinct CDR3 sequences, less than 25% of them seen just once. For these receptors, no antigen is known. Sample: cultured type 1 regulatory T (Tr1) cells, either the whole culture or a sorted fraction (not recorded which). The receptors here all came from a human donor in good health.

This clonotype was observed many times. The gene calls are TRBV5-1 and TRBJ2-3; maybe TRBD2 (6 bases). The V end was cut by 0 bases, the J end by 2 bases, with 10 bases between. The CDR3 extends over 15 amino acids. Per germline, CDR1 SGHRS and CDR2 YFSETQ. CDR3 in amino acids: CASSLVGGYTDTQYF. The CDR3 DNA sequence: TGCGCCAGCAGCTTGGTGGGGGGATACACAGATACGCAGTATTTT. Together with reference TRBV5-1 and TRBJ2-3, the CDR3 gives the full variable domain: KAGVTQTPRYLIKTRGQQVTLSCSPISGHRSVSWYQQTPGQGLQFLFEYFSETQRNKGNFPGRFSGRQFSNSRSEMNVSTLELGDSALYLCASSLVGGYTDTQYFGPGTRLTVL.

In its sample, this clonotype was seen a few times. The gene calls are TRBV12-3 or TRBV12-4 and TRBJ2-7, with D tentatively TRBD1 or TRBD2 (6 bases each). The V gene lost 6 bases and the J gene lost 4 bases, with 13 bases spanning the gap. This CDR3 spans 13 amino acids. CDR3 coding DNA: TGTGCCAGCAGGCGGGACAATAGGTACGAGCAGTACTTC. The encoded protein is CASRRDNRYEQYF.

The chain recombines TRBV6-1 with TRBJ2-1, with 7 nucleotides matching TRBD2. Trimming took 8 bases from V and 8 from J; bases not matched to a gene: 9. Germline lookup yields CDR1 MNHNS and CDR2 SASEGT. The CDR3 has 13 amino acids. CDR3 DNA sequence: TGTGCCAGCTCGCGGGAGCGTAGCGATGAGCAGTTCTTC. It codes for CASSRERSDEQFF.

The chain joins TRBV5-6 to TRBJ2-3; D is unresolved. The CDR3 spans 15 residues. The germline V gene encodes CDR1 SGHDT and CDR2 YYEEEE. V lost 2 bases to trimming and J lost 2 bases, with 12 bases between them. CDR3 sequence: CASSFSWAITDTQYF. The CDR3 DNA is TGTGCCAGCAGCTTTTCTTGGGCTATCACAGATACGCAGTATTTT. Full variable domain (outside the CDR3, taken from reference TRBV5-6 and TRBJ2-3): DAGVTQSPTHLIKTRGQQVTLRCSPKSGHDTVSWYQQALGQGPQFIFQYYEEEERQRGNFPDRFSGHQFPNYSSELNVNALLLGDSALYLCASSFSWAITDTQYFGPGTRLTVL.

The V and J genes are TRBV29-1 and TRBJ2-7; D call uncertain. The CDR3 sequence is 12 residues long. The V gene's germline CDR1 is SQVTM and CDR2 ANQGSEA. The V end lost 2 bases, the J end lost 1 base, and 6 bases lay between the germline ends. CDR3 sequence: CSVESGSYEQYF. The CDR3 bases are TGCAGCGTTGAATCCGGTTCCTACGAGCAGTACTTC.

V and J are TRBV12-3 or TRBV12-4 and TRBJ1-6; maybe TRBD1 (6 bases). The V end was cut by 6 bases, the J end by 7 bases, with 7 bases between. The CDR3 has 12 amino acids. The CDR3 sequence: CASRGTNSPLHF. The CDR3 DNA is TGTGCCAGCAGGGGGACAAATTCACCCCTCCACTTT.

This clonotype has only a few counts. The gene calls are TRBV18 and TRBJ2-5, with 7 bases lining up with TRBD2. Germline lookup yields CDR1 KGHSH and CDR2 LQKENI. There are 14 residues in the CDR3. The J segment lost 2 bases and the V segment lost 3 bases, leaving 3 bases of the junction unmatched. The DNA of the CDR3 is TGTGCCAGCTCACCTTGGGACTATCAAGAGACCCAGTACTTC. Protein product: CASSPWDYQETQYF.

This clonotype was recorded at least ten times. The chain has TRBV5-1 and TRBJ2-7; 10 positions match TRBD1. The CDR3 is 15 amino acids. V shed 3 bases, J shed 2 bases, and the junction held 5 bases outside the gene matches. Germline loops: CDR1 SGHRS, CDR2 YFSETQ. DNA for the CDR3: TGCGCCAGCAGCTGGGGGACAGGGGCAACCTACGAGCAGTACTTC. Protein sequence: CASSWGTGATYEQYF.

The chain links TRBV15 to TRBJ2-5; 10 bases line up with TRBD1. This CDR3 is 17 amino acids long. The germline CDR1 and CDR2 sequences are LNHNV and YYDKDF (reference sequence). Trimming cost V 2 bases and J 3 bases; bases outside gene matches: 9. CDR3: CATSRTGTGEVKETQYF. The CDR3 DNA sequence: TGTGCCACCAGCAGAACCGGGACAGGGGAGGTGAAAGAGACCCAGTACTTC.

Comments on this clonotype: Possible read error: a much larger clone is one base away. The chain carries TRBV20-1 and TRBJ2-7; tentative D call: TRBD1 (5 bases). CDR1 is DFQATT and CDR2 is SNEGSKA in the germline V gene (reference sequence). This CDR3 has 12 residues. CDR3 region: CSASGHEYERYF. The CDR3 DNA reads TGCAGTGCTAGCGGACATGAATACGAGCGGTACTTC.

This clonotype was observed once. The rearrangement uses TRBV18 and TRBJ2-5; perhaps TRBD1 as D (6 bases). This CDR3 has 13 residues. V was pared by 5 bases and J by 4 bases, with 11 bases between. Germline V gives CDR1 KGHSH, CDR2 LQKENI. CDR3 protein: CASSSLTGETQYF. The CDR3 DNA sequence: TGTGCCAGCTCATCCTTGACAGGAGAGACCCAGTACTTC.

This chain joins TRBV6-5 and TRBJ2-1; no clear D. V lost 5 bases to trimming and J lost 2 bases, with 7 bases between them. CDR3 length: 13 residues. Germline lookup yields CDR1 MNHEY and CDR2 SVGAGI. The CDR3 sequence is CASSRDPYNEQFF. CDR3 coding DNA: TGTGCCAGCAGTAGAGACCCCTACAATGAGCAGTTCTTC.

A few counts support this clonotype. The genes are TRBV5-6 and TRBJ2-4; no firm D call. Germline V gene lookup returns CDR1 SGHDT and CDR2 YYEEEE. The CDR3 has 15 amino acids. Deletions cut 4 bases from V and 2 bases from J, with 13 bases between. The chain's CDR3 is CASSPTISPKNIQYF. CDR3 in DNA: TGTGCCAGCAGCCCCACTATAAGTCCCAAAAACATTCAGTACTTC.

This clonotype was observed a few times. The V call is TRBV5-1, the J call TRBJ2-1, with D perhaps matching TRBD1 or TRBD2 (5 bases each). Per germline, CDR1 SGHRS and CDR2 YFSETQ. CDR3 length equals 14 residues. Trimming shortened V by 4 bases and J by 8 bases, and 16 bases separated the two germline ends. As DNA, the CDR3 is TGCGCCAGCAGCCCTGAGGGTTTCAGGGATGAGCAGTTCTTC. This encodes CASSPEGFRDEQFF.

On this clonotype itself: A much larger clone differs by one base, so this may be a read error. The chain couples TRBV5-6 to TRBJ2-7; D uncertain. The CDR3 is 13 residues long. From germline, CDR1 is SGHDT and CDR2 YYEEEE. CDR3 DNA sequence: TGTGCCAGCAGCTTGCGACCCCTCTACGATCAGTACTTC. Its translation is CASSLRPLYDQYF.

This clonotype was seen more than once but under ten times. This chain uses TRBV5-1 with TRBJ2-1, with TRBD1 matching over 10 bases. The CDR3 sequence is 14 residues long. Germline assignment: CDR1 SGHRS and CDR2 YFSETQ. V lost 3 bases, J lost 8 bases, and 5 bases stayed unmatched. The CDR3 DNA is TGCGCCAGCAGCTGGACAGGGGGGGAAGATGAGCAGTTCTTC. Its protein is CASSWTGGEDEQFF.

This clonotype appeared a few times. This chain links TRBV20-1 with TRBJ1-2; TRBD1 agrees at 7 bases. Per the germline V gene, CDR1 is DFQATT and CDR2 is SNEGSKA (reference sequence). V was pared by 4 bases and J by 8 bases, with 7 bases of the junction left unmatched. This CDR3 comprises 12 residues. The CDR3 DNA sequence: TGCAGTGCTACCAGACAGGGCGGCGGCTACACCTTC. Its translation is CSATRQGGGYTF.

This clonotype was found many times. The CDR3 nucleotides read TGTGCCAGCAGCTTAGTCGTGCTAGCGGCCTACGAGCAGTACTTC. Protein: CASSLVVLAAYEQYF. The V gene is TRBV7-2, the J gene TRBJ2-7; 7 bases are a match to TRBD2. Germline V gene data show CDR1 as SGHTA and CDR2 as FQGNSA. V lost 1 base to trimming and J lost 2 bases; unmatched junction nucleotides: 5. This CDR3 comprises 15 residues.

As to this clonotype: One junction end does not reproduce the germline sequence, and a read error may be involved. The rearrangement links TRBV5-1 to TRBJ2-7; TRBD2 aligns across 11 bases. This CDR3 is 16 amino acids long. CDR1 and CDR2 from the germline V gene are SGHRS and YFSETQ. CDR3 in DNA: TGTGCCAGCAGCTTGGCCGGGACTAGCGGCGTTTTAGAGCAGTACTTC. This sequence encodes CASSLAGTSGVLEQYF.

The chain links TRBV7-3 to TRBJ1-2, with 8 bases fitting TRBD1. The CDR3 is made up of 15 amino acids. With V trimmed by 5 bases and J by 7 bases, 12 bases remained unmatched. Germline loops: CDR1 SGHTA, CDR2 FQGTGA. This CDR3 is CASSPTHRGNRGYTF. The CDR3 DNA reads as TGTGCCAGCAGCCCTACTCACAGGGGGAATCGTGGCTACACCTTC.

This clonotype occurred a few times. This chain uses TRBV2 with TRBJ2-3; 12 bases map to TRBD2. The V gene end was trimmed by 4 bases and the J gene end by 3 bases; junction bases not matched to a gene: 5. Germline V lookup: CDR1 SNHLY, CDR2 FYNNEI. CDR3 length equals 16 residues. DNA of the CDR3: TGTGCCAGCAGTGGTCCTAGCGGGGGGGTTACAGATACGCAGTATTTT. The encoded protein is CASSGPSGGVTDTQYF.